These 16 T cell receptor beta chains originate from one sample sequenced in a study of vaccination and CD4 T cells after COVID-19. Sample treatment: roughly ten-day PBMC culture with coronavirus spike peptide pools or control peptides (ViraFEST assay). Sequence data for DNA of cultured CD4+ T cells were generated by the Oncomine TCR Beta short-read assay. TCRdb re-called the PCR reads through MiXCR, storing one row per CDR3 protein. Of over 9,000 distinct CDR3 sequences in the sample, approximately 50% are singletons; the top ten hold roughly 13%. These TCRs' antigens remain unknown. Input material: CD4+ T cells from blood, cultured in vitro. These receptors originate from a human donor who had recovered from COVID-19.

In this sample, this clonotype turned up a few times. Compared with germline, one end of the junction differs, possibly owing to a read error. The chain employs TRBV7-7 and TRBJ2-1, with TRBD2 matching 7 bases. CDR3 length equals 15 residues. The germline V gene encodes CDR1 SSHAT and CDR2 FNYEAQ (reference sequence). CDR3 sequence: CASSFLAAPYNEQFF. Written as DNA, the CDR3 is TGTGCTAGCAGCTTTCTAGCGGCCCCCTACAATGAGCAGTTCTTC.

This clonotype was counted a few times. This chain uses TRBV6-1 with TRBJ1-2; tentatively, D is TRBD1 (6 bases). Germline values: CDR1 MNHNS, CDR2 SASEGT. Trimming left V 4 bases short and J 5 bases short, with 20 bases between. The CDR3 runs 16 residues. CDR3 in amino acids: CASSGAWGRNDYGYTF. CDR3 DNA: TGTGCCAGCAGTGGGGCCTGGGGGCGGAATGATTATGGCTACACCTTC.

The chain has TRBV25-1 and TRBJ2-5; D may be TRBD1 (7 bases). V was cut by 6 bases and J by 5 bases, with 13 bases left in between. The germline CDR1 and CDR2 sequences are MGHDK and SYGVNS. The CDR3 consists of 13 residues. Written as DNA, the CDR3 is TGTGCCAGCAGGAAGACAGGGAGGGAGACCCAGTACTTC. Translated, it gives CASRKTGRETQYF.

In its sample, this clonotype was seen a few times. The gene calls are TRBV15 and TRBJ2-7, with D maybe TRBD2 (5 bases). The CDR3 contains 15 residues. Germline V gene data show CDR1 as LNHNV and CDR2 as YYDKDF (reference sequence). Trimming stripped 1 base from V and 2 bases from J, with 12 bases between. The CDR3 protein is CATSRAPLEAYEQYF. The CDR3 DNA sequence: TGTGCCACCAGCAGAGCACCCCTGGAGGCCTACGAGCAGTACTTC.

This clonotype was detected only a few times. V and J are TRBV7-9 and TRBJ1-4, with D unresolved. CDR1 and CDR2 (germline): SEHNR, FQNEAQ (reference sequence). Trimming removed 7 bases from V and 0 bases from J, with 9 bases in between. The CDR3 length is 14 residues. CDR3 region: CASMGAATNEKLFF. The CDR3 coding sequence is TGTGCCAGCATGGGAGCGGCAACTAATGAAAAACTGTTTTTT.

The rearrangement links TRBV28 to TRBJ2-1; a weak D match, TRBD1 (6 bases). Germline V gene sequence: CDR1 MDHEN, CDR2 SYDVKM. The CDR3 sequence is 16 residues long. V lost 7 bases and J 7 bases, leaving 23 bases between the germline ends. DNA of the CDR3: TGTGCCAGCACTCCTCAGGGTCAGGGGAGATTTAATGAGCAGTTCTTC. Translated, it gives CASTPQGQGRFNEQFF.

The chain carries TRBV18 and TRBJ1-6; D perhaps matches TRBD1 (5 bases). This CDR3 contains 13 residues. Trimming took 1 base from V and 14 from J, leaving 12 bases between them. CDR1 is KGHSH, CDR2 LQKENI, per germline. The CDR3 loop is CASSPLGGGTLHF. CDR3 nucleotides: TGTGCCAGCTCACCACTCGGCGGGGGAACCCTCCACTTT. The full variable domain, with the rest looked up from reference TRBV18 and TRBJ1-6, is NAGVMQNPRHLVRRRGQEARLRCSPMKGHSHVYWYRQLPEEGLKFMVYLQKENIIDESGMPKERFSAEFPKEGPSILRIQQVVRGDSAAYFCASSPLGGGTLHFGNGTRLTVT.

The V call is TRBV27, the J call TRBJ2-5; D is undetermined. This CDR3 spans 14 amino acids. Germline V gene data show CDR1 as MNHEY and CDR2 as SMNVEV (reference sequence). Trimming took off 1 base at V and 5 bases at J, with 11 bases between the two ends. In DNA form, the CDR3 reads TGTGCCAGCAGTTTATTCCCGGTTTCGGAGACCCAGTACTTC. Its translation is CASSLFPVSETQYF.

The chain is built from TRBV20-1 and TRBJ2-7; 11 bases agree with TRBD2. The CDR3 contains 16 residues. V was pared by 6 bases and J by 4 bases, with 14 bases of the junction left unmatched. CDR1 DFQATT and CDR2 SNEGSKA come from the germline V gene (reference sequence). Here the CDR3 reads CSAGLAGGAPLYEQYF. The CDR3 region has the DNA TGCAGTGCCGGTTTAGCGGGAGGGGCCCCCCTATACGAGCAGTACTTC.

This clonotype was observed a handful of times. This rearrangement joins TRBV20-1 to TRBJ2-2; 7 bases align to TRBD1. Per the germline V gene, CDR1 is DFQATT and CDR2 is SNEGSKA (reference sequence). The J segment lost 1 base and the V segment lost 5 bases, leaving 4 bases of the junction unmatched. CDR3 length: 14 amino acids. The CDR3 region has the DNA TGCAGTGCTGGTAGACAGGGGAACACCGGGGAGCTGTTTTTT. This gives the protein CSAGRQGNTGELFF.

The J gene is TRBJ2-2, the V gene TRBV6-1, with 12 positions matching TRBD2. The CDR3 sequence is 15 residues long. With 6 bases clipped from V and 5 bases from J, the junction kept 4 bases outside the gene matches. CDR1 is MNHNS and CDR2 is SASEGT in the germline V gene. CDR3 bases: TGTGCCAGCAGAATGACTAGCGGGAGAACCGGGGAGCTGTTTTTT. This sequence encodes CASRMTSGRTGELFF.

This chain links TRBV19 with TRBJ2-7, with unresolved D. This CDR3 spans 13 amino acids. Trimming removed 5 bases from V and 6 bases from J, with 14 bases in between. Germline V gene lookup returns CDR1 LNHDA and CDR2 SQIVND (reference sequence). CDR3 region: CASSPGRNVEQYF. The CDR3 nucleotides are TGTGCCAGTAGTCCCGGGCGGAACGTCGAGCAGTACTTC.

Only one count was recorded for this clonotype. The chain uses TRBV7-2 and TRBJ1-4; D possibly corresponds to TRBD1 (6 bases). Germline lookup yields CDR1 SGHTA and CDR2 FQGNSA. This CDR3 comprises 15 residues. Trimming stripped 8 bases from V and 5 bases from J, with 18 bases between. The CDR3 region has the DNA TGTGCCAGCGGGCCCGGACAGCCGACAAATGAAAAACTGTTTTTT. Residues: CASGPGQPTNEKLFF.

The rearrangement uses TRBV7-2 and TRBJ1-5, with TRBD1 as a possible D gene (6 bases). The ends were cut back, 1 base at V and 9 bases at J, with 13 bases in the middle. This CDR3 contains 14 residues. Germline CDR1 is SGHTA and CDR2 is FQGNSA. In nucleotides, the CDR3 is TGTGCCAGCAGCTTAGGAGGAAGGGGGGGGCCCCAGCATTTT. It codes for CASSLGGRGGPQHF.

The chain combines TRBV10-3 with TRBJ2-5; D is unresolved. The V end lost 6 bases, the J end lost 3 bases, and 8 bases lay between the germline ends. The CDR3 has 12 residues. CDR1 is ENHRY, CDR2 SYGVKD, per germline. For the CDR3, the DNA is TGTGCCATCAGCGGAGAGGAAGAGACCCAGTACTTC. It encodes CAISGEEETQYF.

The V gene is TRBV20-1, the J gene TRBJ1-3; D not certain. CDR3 length: 12 residues. CDR1 DFQATT and CDR2 SNEGSKA come from the germline V gene (reference sequence). V shed 5 bases and J shed 2 bases, with 7 bases lying between them. This chain's CDR3 is CSASLTGNTIYF. In nucleotides, the CDR3 is TGCAGTGCTTCATTGACTGGAAACACCATATATTTT.